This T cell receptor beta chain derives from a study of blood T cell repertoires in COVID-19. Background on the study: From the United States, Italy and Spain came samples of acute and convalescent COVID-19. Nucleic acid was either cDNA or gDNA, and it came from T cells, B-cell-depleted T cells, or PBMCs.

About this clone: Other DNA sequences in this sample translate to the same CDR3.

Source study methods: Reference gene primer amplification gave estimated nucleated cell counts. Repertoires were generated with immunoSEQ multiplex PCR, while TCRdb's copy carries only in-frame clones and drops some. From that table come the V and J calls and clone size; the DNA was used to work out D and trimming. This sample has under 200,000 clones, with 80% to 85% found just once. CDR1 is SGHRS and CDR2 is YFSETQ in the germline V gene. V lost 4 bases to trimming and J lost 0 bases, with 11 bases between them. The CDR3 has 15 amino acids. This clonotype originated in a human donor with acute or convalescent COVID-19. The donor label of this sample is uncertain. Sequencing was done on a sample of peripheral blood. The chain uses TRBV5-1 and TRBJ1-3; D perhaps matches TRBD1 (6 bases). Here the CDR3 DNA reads TGCGCCAGCAGCCTGACAGGTAGCTCTGGAAACACCATATATTTT. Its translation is CASSLTGSSGNTIYF.